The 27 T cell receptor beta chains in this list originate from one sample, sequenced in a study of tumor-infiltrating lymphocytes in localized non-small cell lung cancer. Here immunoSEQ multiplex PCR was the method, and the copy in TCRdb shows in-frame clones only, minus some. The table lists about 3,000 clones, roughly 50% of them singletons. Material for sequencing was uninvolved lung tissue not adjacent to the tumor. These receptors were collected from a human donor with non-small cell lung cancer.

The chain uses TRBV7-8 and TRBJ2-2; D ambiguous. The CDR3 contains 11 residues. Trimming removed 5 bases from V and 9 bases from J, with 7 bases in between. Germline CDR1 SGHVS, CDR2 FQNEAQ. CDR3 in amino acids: CASSTHRELFF. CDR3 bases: TGTGCCAGCAGCACCCACCGGGAGCTGTTTTTT. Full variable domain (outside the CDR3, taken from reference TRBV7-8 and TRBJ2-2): GAGVSQSPRYKVAKRGQDVALRCDPISGHVSLFWYQQALGQGPEFLTYFQNEAQLDKSGLPSDRFFAERPEGSVSTLKIQRTQQEDSAVYLCASSTHRELFFGEGSRLTVL.

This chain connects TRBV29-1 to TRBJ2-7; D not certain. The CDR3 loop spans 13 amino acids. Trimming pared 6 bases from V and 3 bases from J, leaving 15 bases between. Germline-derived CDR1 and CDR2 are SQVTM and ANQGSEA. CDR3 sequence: CSVQGLPDYEQYF. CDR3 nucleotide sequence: TGCAGCGTGCAAGGTCTCCCCGACTACGAGCAGTACTTC.

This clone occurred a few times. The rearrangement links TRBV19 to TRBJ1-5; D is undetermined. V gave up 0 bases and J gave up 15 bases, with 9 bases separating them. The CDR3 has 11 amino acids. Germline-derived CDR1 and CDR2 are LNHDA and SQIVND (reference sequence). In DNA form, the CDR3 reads TGTGCCAGTAGTATAGATCGGGCAGCGCATTTT. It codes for CASSIDRAAHF.

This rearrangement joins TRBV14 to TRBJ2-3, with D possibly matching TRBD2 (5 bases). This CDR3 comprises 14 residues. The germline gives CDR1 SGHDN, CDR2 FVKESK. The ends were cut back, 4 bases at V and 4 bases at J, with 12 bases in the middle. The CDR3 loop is CASSPIAGADTQYF. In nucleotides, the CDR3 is TGTGCCAGCAGCCCTATTGCGGGCGCAGATACGCAGTATTTT.

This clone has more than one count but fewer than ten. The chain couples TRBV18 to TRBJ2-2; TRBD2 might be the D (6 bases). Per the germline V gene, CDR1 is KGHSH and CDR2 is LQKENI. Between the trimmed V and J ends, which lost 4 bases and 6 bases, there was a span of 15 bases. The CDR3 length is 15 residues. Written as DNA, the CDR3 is TGTGCCAGCTCACTTAACGGGAGAAGCGCCGGGGAGCTGTTTTTT. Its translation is CASSLNGRSAGELFF.

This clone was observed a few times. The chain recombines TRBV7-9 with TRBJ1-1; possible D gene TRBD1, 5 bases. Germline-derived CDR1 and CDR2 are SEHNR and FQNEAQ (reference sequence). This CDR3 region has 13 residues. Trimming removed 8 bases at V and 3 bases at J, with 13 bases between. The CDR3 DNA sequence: TGTGCCAGCCACGCAGGGCAGGACACTGAAGCTTTCTTT. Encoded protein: CASHAGQDTEAFF.

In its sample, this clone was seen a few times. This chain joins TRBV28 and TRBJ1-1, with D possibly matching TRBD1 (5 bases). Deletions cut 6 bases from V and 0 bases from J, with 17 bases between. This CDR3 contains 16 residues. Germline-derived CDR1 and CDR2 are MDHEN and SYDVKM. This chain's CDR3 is CASSRDDLIMNTEAFF. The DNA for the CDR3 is TGTGCCAGCAGCCGGGACGACCTTATTATGAACACTGAAGCTTTCTTT.

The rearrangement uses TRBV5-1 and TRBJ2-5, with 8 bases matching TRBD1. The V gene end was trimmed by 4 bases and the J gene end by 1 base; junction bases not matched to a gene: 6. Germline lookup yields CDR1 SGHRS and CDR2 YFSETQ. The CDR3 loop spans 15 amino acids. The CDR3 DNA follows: TGCGCCAGCAGCCGAAAAGACAGGGGCCAAGAGACCCAGTACTTC. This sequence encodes CASSRKDRGQETQYF.

CDR3 in amino acids: CAWRGLPGETQYF. The CDR3 nucleotides read TGTGCCTGGCGGGGCTTACCGGGGGAGACCCAGTACTTC. The gene calls are TRBV30 and TRBJ2-5; D is tentatively TRBD1 or TRBD2 (5 bases each). CDR1 and CDR2 (germline): GTSNPN, SVGIG (reference sequence). This CDR3 is 13 amino acids long. Trimming cost V 5 bases and J 5 bases, with 15 bases left between them.

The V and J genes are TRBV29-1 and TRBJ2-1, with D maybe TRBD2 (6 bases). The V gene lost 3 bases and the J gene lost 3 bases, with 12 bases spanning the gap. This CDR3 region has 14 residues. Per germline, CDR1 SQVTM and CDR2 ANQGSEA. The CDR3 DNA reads TGCAGCGTTGATCGAGCGGGCCTCTACAATGAGCAGTTCTTC. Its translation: CSVDRAGLYNEQFF.

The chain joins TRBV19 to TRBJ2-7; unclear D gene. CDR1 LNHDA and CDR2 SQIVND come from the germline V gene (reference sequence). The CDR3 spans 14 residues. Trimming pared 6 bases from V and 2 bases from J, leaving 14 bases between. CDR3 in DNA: TGTGCCAGTAGACTCCGGATGGGCGCCTACGAGCAGTACTTC. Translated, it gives CASRLRMGAYEQYF. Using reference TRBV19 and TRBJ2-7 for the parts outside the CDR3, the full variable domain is DGGITQSPKYLFRKEGQNVTLSCEQNLNHDAMYWYRQDPGQGLRLIYYSQIVNDFQKGDIAEGYSVSREKKESFPLTVTSAQKNPTAFYLCASRLRMGAYEQYFGPGTRLTVT.

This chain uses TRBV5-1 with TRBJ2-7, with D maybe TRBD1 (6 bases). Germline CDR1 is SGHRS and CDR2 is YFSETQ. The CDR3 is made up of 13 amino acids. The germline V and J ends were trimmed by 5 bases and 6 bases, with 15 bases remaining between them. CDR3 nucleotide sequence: TGCGCCAGCAGACCGGACAGCCGGGGCGAGCAGTACTTC. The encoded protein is CASRPDSRGEQYF.

Here the CDR3 reads CASSQEEKLFF. CDR3 nucleotides: TGTGCCAGTAGTCAGGAGGAAAAACTGTTTTTT. The V and J genes are TRBV19 and TRBJ1-4; D call uncertain. This CDR3 is 11 amino acids long. Germline assignment: CDR1 LNHDA and CDR2 SQIVND (reference sequence). V was clipped by 5 bases and J by 8 bases, with 6 bases between them.

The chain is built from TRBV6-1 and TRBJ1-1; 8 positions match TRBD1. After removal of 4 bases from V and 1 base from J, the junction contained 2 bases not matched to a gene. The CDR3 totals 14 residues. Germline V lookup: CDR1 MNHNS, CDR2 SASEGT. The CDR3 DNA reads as TGTGCCAGCAGTGGACAGGGGCAGAACACTGAAGCTTTCTTT. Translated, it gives CASSGQGQNTEAFF.

The DNA of the CDR3 is TGTGCCAGCAGTCACAACCACCGGGACGCAGCCAACAATGAGCAGTTCTTC. Amino acid sequence: CASSHNHRDAANNEQFF. The chain has TRBV9 and TRBJ2-1, with D perhaps given as TRBD1 or TRBD2 (5 bases each). Trimming took off 5 bases at V and 5 bases at J, with 23 bases between the two ends. The CDR3 is 17 residues long. Germline V lookup: CDR1 SGDLS, CDR2 YYNGEE.

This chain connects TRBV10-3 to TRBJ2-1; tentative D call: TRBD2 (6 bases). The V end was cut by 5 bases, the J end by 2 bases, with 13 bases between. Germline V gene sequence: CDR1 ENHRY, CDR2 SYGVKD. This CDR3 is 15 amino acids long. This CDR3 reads CAISPSGHTYNEQFF. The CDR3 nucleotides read TGTGCCATCAGTCCGAGCGGGCATACCTACAATGAGCAGTTCTTC.

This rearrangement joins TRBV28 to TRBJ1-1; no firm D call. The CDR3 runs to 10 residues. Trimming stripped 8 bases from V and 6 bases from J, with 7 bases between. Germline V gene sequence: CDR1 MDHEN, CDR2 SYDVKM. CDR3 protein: CASGRSEAFF. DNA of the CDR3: TGTGCCAGCGGAAGATCTGAAGCTTTCTTT.

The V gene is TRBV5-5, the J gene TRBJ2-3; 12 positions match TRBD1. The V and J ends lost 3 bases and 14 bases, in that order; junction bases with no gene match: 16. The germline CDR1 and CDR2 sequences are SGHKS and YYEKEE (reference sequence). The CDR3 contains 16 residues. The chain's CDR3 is CASSSGTGGGSPIPYF. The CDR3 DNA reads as TGTGCCAGCAGCTCCGGGACAGGGGGCGGTTCTCCCATCCCGTATTTT.

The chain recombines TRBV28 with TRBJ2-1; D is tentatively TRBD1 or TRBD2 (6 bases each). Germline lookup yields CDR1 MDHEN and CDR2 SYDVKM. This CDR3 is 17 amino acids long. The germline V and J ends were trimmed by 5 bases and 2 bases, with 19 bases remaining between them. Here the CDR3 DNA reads TGTGCCAGCAGTGCCTTGGGGGCCGGGGGAGCCTACAATGAGCAGTTCTTC. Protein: CASSALGAGGAYNEQFF. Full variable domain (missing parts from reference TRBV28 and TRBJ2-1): DVKVTQSSRYLVKRTGEKVFLECVQDMDHENMFWYRQDPGLGLRLIYFSYDVKMKEKGDIPEGYSVSREKKERFSLILESASTNQTSMYLCASSALGAGGAYNEQFFGPGTRLTVL.

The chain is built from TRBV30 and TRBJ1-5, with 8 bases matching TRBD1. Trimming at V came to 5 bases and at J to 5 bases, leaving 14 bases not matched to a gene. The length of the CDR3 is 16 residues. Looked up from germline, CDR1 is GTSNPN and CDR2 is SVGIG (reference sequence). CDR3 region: CAWLPRTGNYDQPQHF. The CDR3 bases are TGTGCCTGGCTTCCCAGGACAGGGAATTACGATCAGCCCCAGCATTTT. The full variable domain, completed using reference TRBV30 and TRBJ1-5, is SQTIHQWPATLVQPVGSPLSLECTVEGTSNPNLYWYRQAAGRGLQLLFYSVGIGQISSEVPQNLSASRPQDRQFILSSKKLLLSDSGFYLCAWLPRTGNYDQPQHFGDGTRLSIL.

In DNA, the CDR3 is TGTGCCAGCCTAGAGTGGGGGGGCAATCAGCCCCAGCATTTT. This sequence encodes CASLEWGGNQPQHF. V and J are TRBV28 and TRBJ1-5; possible D gene TRBD1, 5 bases. This CDR3 is built from 14 residues. V was cut by 8 bases and J by 2 bases, with 13 bases left in between. CDR1 is MDHEN and CDR2 is SYDVKM in the germline V gene. The full variable domain, in which reference TRBV28 and TRBJ1-5 provide the parts outside the CDR3, is DVKVTQSSRYLVKRTGEKVFLECVQDMDHENMFWYRQDPGLGLRLIYFSYDVKMKEKGDIPEGYSVSREKKERFSLILESASTNQTSMYLCASLEWGGNQPQHFGDGTRLSIL.

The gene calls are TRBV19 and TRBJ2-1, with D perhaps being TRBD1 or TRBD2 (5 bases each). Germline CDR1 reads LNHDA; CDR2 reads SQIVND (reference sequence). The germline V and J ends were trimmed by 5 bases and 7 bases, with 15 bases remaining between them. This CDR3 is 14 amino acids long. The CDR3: CASSGDPRLNEQFF. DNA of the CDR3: TGTGCCAGTAGTGGGGACCCACGACTTAATGAGCAGTTCTTC.

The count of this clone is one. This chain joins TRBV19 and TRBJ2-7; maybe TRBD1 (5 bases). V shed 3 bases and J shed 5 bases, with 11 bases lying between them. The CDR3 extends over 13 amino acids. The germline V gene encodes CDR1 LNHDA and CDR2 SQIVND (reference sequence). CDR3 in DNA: TGTGCCAGTAGTATTAACAGGAGAAACGAGCAGTACTTC. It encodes CASSINRRNEQYF.

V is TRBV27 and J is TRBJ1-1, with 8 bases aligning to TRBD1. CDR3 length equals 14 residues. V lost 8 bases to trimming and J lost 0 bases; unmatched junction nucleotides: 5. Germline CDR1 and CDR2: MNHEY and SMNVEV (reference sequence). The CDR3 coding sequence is TGTGCCAGCCGTACAGGGGGGGTGAACACTGAAGCTTTCTTT. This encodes CASRTGGVNTEAFF.

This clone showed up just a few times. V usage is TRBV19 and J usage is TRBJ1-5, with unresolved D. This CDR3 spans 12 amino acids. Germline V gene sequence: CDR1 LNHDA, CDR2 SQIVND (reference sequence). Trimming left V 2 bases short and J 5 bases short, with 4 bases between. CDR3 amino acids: CASSIMDQPQHF. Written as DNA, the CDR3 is TGTGCCAGTAGTATAATGGATCAGCCCCAGCATTTT. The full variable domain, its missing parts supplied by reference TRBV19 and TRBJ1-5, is DGGITQSPKYLFRKEGQNVTLSCEQNLNHDAMYWYRQDPGQGLRLIYYSQIVNDFQKGDIAEGYSVSREKKESFPLTVTSAQKNPTAFYLCASSIMDQPQHFGDGTRLSIL.

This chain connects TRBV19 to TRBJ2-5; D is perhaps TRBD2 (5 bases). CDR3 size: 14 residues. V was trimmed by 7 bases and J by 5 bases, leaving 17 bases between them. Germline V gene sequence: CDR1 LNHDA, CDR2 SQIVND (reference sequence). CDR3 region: CASTLTGLGETQYF. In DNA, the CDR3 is TGTGCCAGTACCCTGACTGGACTTGGGGAGACCCAGTACTTC.

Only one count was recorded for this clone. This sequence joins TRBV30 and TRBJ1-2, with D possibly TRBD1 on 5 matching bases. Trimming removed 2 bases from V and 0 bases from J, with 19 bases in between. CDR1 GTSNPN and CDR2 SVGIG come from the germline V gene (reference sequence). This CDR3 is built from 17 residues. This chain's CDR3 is CAWSRGLGDLANYGYTF. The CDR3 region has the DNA TGTGCCTGGAGTAGGGGACTGGGTGACTTAGCTAACTATGGCTACACCTTC.